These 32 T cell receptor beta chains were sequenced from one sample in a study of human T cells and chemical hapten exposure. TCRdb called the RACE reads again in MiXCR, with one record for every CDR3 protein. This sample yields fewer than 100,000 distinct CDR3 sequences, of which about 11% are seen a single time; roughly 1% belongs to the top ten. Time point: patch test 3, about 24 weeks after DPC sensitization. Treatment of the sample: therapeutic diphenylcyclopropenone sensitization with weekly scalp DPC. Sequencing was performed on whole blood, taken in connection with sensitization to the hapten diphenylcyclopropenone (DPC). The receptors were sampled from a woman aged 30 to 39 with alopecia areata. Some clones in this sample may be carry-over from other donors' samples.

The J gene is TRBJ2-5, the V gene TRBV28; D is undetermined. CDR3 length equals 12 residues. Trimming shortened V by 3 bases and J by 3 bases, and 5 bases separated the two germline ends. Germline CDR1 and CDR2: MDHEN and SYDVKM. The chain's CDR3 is CASSFWKETQYF. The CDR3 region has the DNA TGTGCCAGCAGTTTTTGGAAAGAGACCCAGTACTTC.

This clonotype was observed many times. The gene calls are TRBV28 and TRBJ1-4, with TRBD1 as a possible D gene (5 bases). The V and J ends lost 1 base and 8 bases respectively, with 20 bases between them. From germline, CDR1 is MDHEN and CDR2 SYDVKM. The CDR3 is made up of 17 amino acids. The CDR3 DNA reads TGTGCCAGCAGTTTATTTGGTTCGGGCAGGGTGACGGAAAAACTGTTTTTT. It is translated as CASSLFGSGRVTEKLFF.

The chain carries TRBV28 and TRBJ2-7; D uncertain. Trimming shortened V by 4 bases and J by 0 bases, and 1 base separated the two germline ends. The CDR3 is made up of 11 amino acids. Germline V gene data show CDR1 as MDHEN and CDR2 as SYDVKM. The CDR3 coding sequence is TGTGCCAGCAGTTACTCCTACGAGCAGTACTTC. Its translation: CASSYSYEQYF.

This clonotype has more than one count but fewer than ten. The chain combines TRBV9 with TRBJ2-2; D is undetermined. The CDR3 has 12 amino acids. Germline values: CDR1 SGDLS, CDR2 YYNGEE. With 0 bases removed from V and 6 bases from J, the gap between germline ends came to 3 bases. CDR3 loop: CASSVVAGELFF. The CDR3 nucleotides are TGTGCCAGCAGCGTAGTGGCCGGGGAGCTGTTTTTT.

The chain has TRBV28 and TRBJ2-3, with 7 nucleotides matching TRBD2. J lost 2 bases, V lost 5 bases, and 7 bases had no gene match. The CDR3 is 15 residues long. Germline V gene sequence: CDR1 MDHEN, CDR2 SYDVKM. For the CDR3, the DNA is TGTGCCAGCAGTCCACCGGGACTACCCACAGATACGCAGTATTTT. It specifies CASSPPGLPTDTQYF.

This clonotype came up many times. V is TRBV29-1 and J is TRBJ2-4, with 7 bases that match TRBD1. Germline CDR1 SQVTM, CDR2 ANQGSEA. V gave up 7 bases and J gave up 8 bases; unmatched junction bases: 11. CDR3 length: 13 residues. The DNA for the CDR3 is TGCAGCGCCCTGACAGGGCGCGGCTACATTCAGTACTTC. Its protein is CSALTGRGYIQYF.

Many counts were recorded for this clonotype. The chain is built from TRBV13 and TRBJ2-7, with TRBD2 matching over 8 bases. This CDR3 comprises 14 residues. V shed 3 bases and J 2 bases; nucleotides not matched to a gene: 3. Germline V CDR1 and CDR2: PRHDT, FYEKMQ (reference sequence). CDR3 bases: TGTGCCAGCAGCTTCTTAGCGGGGCCCTACGAGCAGTACTTC. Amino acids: CASSFLAGPYEQYF.

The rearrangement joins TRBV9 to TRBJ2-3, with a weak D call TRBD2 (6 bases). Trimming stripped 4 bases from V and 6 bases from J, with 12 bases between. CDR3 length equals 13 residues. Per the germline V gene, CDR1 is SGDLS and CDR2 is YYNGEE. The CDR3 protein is CASSRLVADTQYF. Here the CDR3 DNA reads TGTGCCAGCAGCAGACTAGTTGCTGATACGCAGTATTTT.

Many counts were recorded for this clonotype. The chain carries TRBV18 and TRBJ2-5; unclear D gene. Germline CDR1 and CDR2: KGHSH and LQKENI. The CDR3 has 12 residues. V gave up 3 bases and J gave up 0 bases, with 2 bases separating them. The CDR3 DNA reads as TGTGCCAGCTCACCGTACCAAGAGACCCAGTACTTC. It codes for CASSPYQETQYF.

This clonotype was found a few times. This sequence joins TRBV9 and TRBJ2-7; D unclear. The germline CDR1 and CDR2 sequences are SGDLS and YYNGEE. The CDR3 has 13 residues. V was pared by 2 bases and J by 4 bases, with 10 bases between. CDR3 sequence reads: CASSVTSEYEQYF. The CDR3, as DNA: TGTGCCAGCAGCGTCACGAGCGAGTACGAGCAGTACTTC.

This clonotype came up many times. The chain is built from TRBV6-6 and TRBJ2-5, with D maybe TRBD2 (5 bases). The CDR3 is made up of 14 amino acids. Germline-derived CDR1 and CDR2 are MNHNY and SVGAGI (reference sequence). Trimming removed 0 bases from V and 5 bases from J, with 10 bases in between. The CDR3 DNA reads TGTGCCAGCAGTTACTCGGACTCGGGGGAGACCCAGTACTTC. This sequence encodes CASSYSDSGETQYF.

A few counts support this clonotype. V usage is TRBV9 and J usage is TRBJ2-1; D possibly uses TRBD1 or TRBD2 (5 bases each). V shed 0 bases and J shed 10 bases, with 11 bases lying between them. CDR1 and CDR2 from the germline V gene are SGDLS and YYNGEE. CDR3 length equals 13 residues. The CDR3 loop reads CASSVDGGDEQFF. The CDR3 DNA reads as TGTGCCAGCAGCGTAGATGGGGGAGACGAGCAGTTCTTC.

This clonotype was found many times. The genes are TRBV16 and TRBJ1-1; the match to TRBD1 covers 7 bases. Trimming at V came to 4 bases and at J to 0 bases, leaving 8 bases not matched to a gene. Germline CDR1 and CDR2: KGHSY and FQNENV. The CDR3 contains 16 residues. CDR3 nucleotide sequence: TGTGCCAGCAGCCCCAGGGGGGGAATTATGAACACTGAAGCTTTCTTT. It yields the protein CASSPRGGIMNTEAFF.

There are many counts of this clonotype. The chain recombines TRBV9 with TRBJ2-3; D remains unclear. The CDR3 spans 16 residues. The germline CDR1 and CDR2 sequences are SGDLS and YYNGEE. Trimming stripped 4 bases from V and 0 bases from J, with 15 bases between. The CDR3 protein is CASSPPVSTSTDTQYF. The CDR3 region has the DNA TGTGCCAGCAGCCCTCCGGTTAGTACTAGCACAGATACGCAGTATTTT.

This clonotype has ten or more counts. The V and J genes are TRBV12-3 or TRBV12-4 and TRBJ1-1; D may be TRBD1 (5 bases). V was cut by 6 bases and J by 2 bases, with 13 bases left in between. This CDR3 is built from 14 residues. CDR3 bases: TGTGCCAGCAGCCACTCCGGGACTAACACTGAAGCTTTCTTT. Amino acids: CASSHSGTNTEAFF.

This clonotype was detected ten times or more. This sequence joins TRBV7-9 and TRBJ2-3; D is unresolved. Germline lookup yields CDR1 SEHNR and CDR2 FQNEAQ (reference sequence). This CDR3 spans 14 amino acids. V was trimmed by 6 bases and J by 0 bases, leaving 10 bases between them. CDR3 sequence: CASRDQFSTDTQYF. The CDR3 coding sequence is TGTGCCAGCAGAGATCAGTTCAGCACAGATACGCAGTATTTT. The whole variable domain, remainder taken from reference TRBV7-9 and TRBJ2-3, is DTGVSQNPRHKITKRGQNVTFRCDPISEHNRLYWYRQTLGQGPEFLTYFQNEAQLEKSRLLSDRFSAERPKGSFSTLEIQRTEQGDSAMYLCASRDQFSTDTQYFGPGTRLTVL.

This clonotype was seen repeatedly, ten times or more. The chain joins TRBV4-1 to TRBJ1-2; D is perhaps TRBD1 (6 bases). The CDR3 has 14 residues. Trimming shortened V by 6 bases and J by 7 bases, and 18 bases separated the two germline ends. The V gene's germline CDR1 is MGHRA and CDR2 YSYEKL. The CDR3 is CASRNPTGRIGYTF. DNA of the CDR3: TGCGCCAGCAGGAACCCTACAGGGAGAATTGGCTACACCTTC.

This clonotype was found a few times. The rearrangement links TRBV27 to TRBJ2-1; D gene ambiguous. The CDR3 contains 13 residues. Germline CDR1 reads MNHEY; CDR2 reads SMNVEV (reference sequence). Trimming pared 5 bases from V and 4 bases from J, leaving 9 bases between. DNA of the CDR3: TGTGCCAGCAGTAAAATGATATACAATGAGCAGTTCTTC. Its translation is CASSKMIYNEQFF.

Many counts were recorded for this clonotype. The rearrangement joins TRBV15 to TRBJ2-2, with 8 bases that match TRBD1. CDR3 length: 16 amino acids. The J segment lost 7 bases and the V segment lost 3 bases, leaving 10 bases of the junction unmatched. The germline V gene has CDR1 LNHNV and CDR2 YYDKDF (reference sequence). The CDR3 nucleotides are TGTGCCACCAGCAGGAGACAGGGGCAAATAAACGGGGAGCTGTTTTTT. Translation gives CATSRRQGQINGELFF.

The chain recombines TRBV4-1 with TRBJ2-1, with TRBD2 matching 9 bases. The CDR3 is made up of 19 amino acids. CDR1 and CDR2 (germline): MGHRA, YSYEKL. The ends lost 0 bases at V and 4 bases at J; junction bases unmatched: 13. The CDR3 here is CASSQDSRGGADIYNEQFF. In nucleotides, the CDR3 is TGCGCCAGCAGCCAAGATAGCCGCGGGGGGGCCGATATTTACAATGAGCAGTTCTTC.

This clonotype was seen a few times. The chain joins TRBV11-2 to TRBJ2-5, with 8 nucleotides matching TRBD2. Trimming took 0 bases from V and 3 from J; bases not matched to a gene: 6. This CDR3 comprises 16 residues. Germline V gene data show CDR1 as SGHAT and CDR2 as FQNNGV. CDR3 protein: CASSLEGGTREETQYF. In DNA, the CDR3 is TGTGCCAGCAGCTTAGAAGGCGGGACTAGAGAAGAGACCCAGTACTTC.

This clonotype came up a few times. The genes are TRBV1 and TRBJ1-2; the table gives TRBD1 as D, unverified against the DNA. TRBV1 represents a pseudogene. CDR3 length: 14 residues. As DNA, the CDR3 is TGCACCAGCAGCTCCCGACAGGGCAGCTATGGCTACACCTTC. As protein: CTSSSRQGSYGYTF.

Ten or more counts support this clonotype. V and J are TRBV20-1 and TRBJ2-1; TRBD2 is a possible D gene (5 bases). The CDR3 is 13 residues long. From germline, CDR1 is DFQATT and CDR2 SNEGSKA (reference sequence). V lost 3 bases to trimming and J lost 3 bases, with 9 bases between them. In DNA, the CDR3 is TGCAGTGCTAGCACTAGTGACTACAATGAGCAGTTCTTC. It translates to CSASTSDYNEQFF.

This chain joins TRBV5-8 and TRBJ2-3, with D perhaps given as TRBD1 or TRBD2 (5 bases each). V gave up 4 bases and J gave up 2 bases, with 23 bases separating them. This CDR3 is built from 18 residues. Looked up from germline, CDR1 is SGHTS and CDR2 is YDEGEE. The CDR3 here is CASSLGTGKGFYTDTQYF. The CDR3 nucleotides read TGTGCCAGCAGCCTCGGGACCGGGAAAGGGTTTTACACAGATACGCAGTATTTT.

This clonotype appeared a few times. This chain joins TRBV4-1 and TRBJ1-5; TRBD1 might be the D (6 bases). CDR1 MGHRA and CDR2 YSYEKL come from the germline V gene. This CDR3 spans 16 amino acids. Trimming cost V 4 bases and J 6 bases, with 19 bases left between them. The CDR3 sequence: CASSPHFEQGVQPQHF. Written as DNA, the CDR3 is TGCGCCAGCAGCCCTCACTTTGAACAGGGAGTTCAGCCCCAGCATTTT.

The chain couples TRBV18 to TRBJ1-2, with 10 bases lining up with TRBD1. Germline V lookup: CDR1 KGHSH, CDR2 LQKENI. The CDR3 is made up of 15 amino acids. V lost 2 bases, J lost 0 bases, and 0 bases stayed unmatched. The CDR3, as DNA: TGTGCCAGCTCACCAGGGACAGGGGCTAACTATGGCTACACCTTC. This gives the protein CASSPGTGANYGYTF.

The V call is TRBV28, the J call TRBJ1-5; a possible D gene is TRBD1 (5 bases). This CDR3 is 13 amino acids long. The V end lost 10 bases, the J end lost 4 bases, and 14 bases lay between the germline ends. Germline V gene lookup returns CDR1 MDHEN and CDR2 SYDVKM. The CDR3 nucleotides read TGTGCCATCACGGGAGAGGGGAATCAGCCCCAGCATTTT. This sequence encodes CAITGEGNQPQHF. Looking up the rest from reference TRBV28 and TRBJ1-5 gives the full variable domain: DVKVTQSSRYLVKRTGEKVFLECVQDMDHENMFWYRQDPGLGLRLIYFSYDVKMKEKGDIPEGYSVSREKKERFSLILESASTNQTSMYLCAITGEGNQPQHFGDGTRLSIL.

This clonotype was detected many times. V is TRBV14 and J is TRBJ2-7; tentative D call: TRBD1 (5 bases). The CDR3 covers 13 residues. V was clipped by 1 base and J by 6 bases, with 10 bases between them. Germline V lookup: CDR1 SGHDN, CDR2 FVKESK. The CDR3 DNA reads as TGTGCCAGCAGCCAAGTTCAGGGATTCGAGCAGTACGTC. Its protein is CASSQVQGFEQYV.

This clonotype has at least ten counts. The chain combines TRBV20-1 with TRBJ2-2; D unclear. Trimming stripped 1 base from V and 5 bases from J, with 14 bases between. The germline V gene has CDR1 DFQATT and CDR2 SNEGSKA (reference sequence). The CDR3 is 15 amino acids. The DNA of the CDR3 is TGCAGTGCTAGAGCTTTAAATACGGATACCGGGGAGCTGTTTTTT. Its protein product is CSARALNTDTGELFF.

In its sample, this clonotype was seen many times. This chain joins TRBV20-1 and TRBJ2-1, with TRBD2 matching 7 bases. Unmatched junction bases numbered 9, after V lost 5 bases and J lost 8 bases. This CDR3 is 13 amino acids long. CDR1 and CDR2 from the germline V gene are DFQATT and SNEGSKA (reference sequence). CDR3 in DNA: TGCAGTGCTCCCAGGCGGGGGTTCGATGAGCAGTTCTTC. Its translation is CSAPRRGFDEQFF.

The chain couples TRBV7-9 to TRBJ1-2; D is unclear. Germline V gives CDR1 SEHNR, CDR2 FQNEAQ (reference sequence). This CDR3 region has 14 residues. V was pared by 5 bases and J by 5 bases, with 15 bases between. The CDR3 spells CASSLMGFSYGYTF. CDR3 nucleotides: TGTGCCAGCAGCCTTATGGGCTTTAGTTATGGCTACACCTTC.

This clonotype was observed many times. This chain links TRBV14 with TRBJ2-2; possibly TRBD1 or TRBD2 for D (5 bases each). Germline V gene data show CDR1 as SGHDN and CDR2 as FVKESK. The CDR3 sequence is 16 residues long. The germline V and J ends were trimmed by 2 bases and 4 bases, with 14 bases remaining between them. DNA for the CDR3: TGTGCCAGCAGCCAAACCCGGGGCTGGAGCACCGGGGAGCTGTTTTTT. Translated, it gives CASSQTRGWSTGELFF.